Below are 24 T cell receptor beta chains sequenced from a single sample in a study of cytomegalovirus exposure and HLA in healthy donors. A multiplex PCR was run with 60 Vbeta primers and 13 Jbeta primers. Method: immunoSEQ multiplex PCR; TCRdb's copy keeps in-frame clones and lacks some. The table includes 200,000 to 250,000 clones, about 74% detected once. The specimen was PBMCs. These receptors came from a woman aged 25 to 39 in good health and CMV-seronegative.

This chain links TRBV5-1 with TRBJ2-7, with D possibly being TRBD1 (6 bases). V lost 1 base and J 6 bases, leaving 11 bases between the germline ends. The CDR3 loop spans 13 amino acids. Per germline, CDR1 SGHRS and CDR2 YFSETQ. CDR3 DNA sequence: TGCGCCAGCAGCTTGCGACAGGAAGGCGAGCAGTACTTC. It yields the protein CASSLRQEGEQYF.

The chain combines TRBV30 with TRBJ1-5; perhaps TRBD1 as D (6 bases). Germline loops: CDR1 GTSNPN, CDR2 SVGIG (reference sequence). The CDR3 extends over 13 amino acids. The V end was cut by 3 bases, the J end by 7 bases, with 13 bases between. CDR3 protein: CAWRVKGEQPQHF. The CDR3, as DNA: TGTGCCTGGAGGGTAAAGGGGGAACAGCCCCAGCATTTT.

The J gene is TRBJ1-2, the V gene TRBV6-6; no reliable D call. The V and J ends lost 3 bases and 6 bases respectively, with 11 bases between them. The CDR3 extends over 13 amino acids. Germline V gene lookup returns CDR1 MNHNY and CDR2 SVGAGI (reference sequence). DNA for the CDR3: TGTGCCAGCAGTTATTTGGTAGAGGATGGCTACACCTTC. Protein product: CASSYLVEDGYTF.

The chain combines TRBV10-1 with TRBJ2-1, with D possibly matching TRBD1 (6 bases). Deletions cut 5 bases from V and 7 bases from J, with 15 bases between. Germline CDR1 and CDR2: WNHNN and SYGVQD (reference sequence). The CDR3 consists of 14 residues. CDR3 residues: CASSRTASGNEQFF. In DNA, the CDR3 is TGCGCCAGCAGTCGGACAGCCTCGGGGAATGAGCAGTTCTTC.

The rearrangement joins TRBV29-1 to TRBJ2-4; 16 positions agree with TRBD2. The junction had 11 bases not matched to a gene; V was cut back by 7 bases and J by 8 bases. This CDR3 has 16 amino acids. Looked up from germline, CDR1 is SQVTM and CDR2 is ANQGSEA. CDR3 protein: CSAGTSGRAGGDIQYF. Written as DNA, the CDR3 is TGCAGCGCTGGGACTAGCGGGAGGGCTGGGGGGGACATTCAGTACTTC. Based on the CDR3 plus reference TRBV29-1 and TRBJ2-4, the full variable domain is SAVISQKPSRDICQRGTSLTIQCQVDSQVTMMFWYRQQPGQSLTLIATANQGSEATYESGFVIDKFPISRPNLTFSTLTVSNMSPEDSSIYLCSAGTSGRAGGDIQYFGAGTRLSVL.

The CDR3 reads CASSLDPGEPGANVLTF. The CDR3 DNA is TGTGCCAGCAGCTTGGACCCAGGGGAGCCTGGGGCCAACGTCCTGACTTTC. The gene calls are TRBV5-5 and TRBJ2-6; D possibly corresponds to TRBD1 (6 bases). The CDR3 is made up of 17 amino acids. From germline, CDR1 is SGHKS and CDR2 YYEKEE (reference sequence). Trimming cost V 0 bases and J 2 bases, with 12 bases left between them.

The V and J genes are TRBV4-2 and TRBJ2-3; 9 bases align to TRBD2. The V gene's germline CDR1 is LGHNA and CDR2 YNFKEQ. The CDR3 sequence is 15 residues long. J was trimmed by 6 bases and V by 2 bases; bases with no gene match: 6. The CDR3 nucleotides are TGTGCCAGCAGCCAATTGCGGGGGGGAGTTGATACGCAGTATTTT. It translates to CASSQLRGGVDTQYF.

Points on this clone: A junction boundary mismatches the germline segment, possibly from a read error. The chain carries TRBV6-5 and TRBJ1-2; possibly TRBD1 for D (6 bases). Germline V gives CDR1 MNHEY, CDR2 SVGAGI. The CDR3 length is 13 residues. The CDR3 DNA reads TGTGCTAGCAGACCGGACAGCGACTATGGCTACACCTTC. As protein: CASRPDSDYGYTF.

Here the CDR3 DNA reads TGTGCCAGCAGAGCGCTTTCAGCCCAAGGCACTGAAGCTTTCTTT. Its translation: CASRALSAQGTEAFF. The chain carries TRBV27 and TRBJ1-1; no clear D. V lost 6 bases, J lost 4 bases, and 18 bases lay in between. Germline V lookup: CDR1 MNHEY, CDR2 SMNVEV (reference sequence). CDR3 size: 15 residues.

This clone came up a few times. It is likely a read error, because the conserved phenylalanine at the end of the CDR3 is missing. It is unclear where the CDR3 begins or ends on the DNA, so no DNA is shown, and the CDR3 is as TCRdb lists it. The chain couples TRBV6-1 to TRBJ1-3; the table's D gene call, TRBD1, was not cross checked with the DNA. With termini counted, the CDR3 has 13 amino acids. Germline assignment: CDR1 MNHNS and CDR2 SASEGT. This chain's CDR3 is CASSEGSGTGFTV.

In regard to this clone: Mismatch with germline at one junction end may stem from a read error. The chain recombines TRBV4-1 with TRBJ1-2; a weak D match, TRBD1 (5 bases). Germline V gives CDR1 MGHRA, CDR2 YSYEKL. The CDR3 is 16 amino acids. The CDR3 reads CASSPSSSGANYGSTF. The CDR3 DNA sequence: TGCGCCAGCAGCCCAAGTTCGAGCGGGGCTAACTATGGCTCCACCTTC.

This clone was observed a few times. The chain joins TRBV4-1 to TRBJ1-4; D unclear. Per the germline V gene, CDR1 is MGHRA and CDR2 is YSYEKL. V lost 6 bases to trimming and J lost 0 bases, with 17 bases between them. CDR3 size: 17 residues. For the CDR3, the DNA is TGCGCCAGCAGTCGAGGCCCAGTCCGAACAACTAATGAAAAACTGTTTTTT. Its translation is CASSRGPVRTTNEKLFF.

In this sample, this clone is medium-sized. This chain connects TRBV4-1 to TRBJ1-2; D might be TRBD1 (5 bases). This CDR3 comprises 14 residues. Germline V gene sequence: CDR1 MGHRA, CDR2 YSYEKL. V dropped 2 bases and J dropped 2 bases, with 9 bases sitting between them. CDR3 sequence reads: CASSQNRLNYGYTF. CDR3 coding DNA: TGCGCCAGCAGCCAAAACAGGTTAAACTATGGCTACACCTTC.

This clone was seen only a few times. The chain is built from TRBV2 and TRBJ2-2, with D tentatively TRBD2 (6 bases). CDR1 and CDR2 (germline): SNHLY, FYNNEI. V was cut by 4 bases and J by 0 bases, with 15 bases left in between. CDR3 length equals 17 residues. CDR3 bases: TGTGCCAGCAGTGGTATGGGGCGGGGCTCGAACACCGGGGAGCTGTTTTTT. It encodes CASSGMGRGSNTGELFF.

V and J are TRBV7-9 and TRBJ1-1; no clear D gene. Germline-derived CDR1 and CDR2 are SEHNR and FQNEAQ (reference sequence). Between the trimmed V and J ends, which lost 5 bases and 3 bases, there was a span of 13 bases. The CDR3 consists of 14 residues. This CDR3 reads CASSPLDIYTEAFF. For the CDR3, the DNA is TGTGCCAGCAGCCCCCTTGACATCTACACTGAAGCTTTCTTT.

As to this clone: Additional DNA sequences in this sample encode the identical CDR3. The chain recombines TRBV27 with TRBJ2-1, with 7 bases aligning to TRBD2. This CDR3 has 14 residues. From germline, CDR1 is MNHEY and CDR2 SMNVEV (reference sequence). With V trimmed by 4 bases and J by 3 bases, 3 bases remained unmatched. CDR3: CASSSGGSYNEQFF. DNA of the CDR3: TGTGCCAGCAGTTCCGGGGGGAGCTACAATGAGCAGTTCTTC.

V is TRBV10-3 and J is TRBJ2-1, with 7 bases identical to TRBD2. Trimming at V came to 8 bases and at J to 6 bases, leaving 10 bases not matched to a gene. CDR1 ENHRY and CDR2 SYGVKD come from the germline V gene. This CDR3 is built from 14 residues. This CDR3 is CAIGAGPPSNEQFF. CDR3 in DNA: TGTGCCATCGGAGCGGGGCCTCCTTCCAATGAGCAGTTCTTC.

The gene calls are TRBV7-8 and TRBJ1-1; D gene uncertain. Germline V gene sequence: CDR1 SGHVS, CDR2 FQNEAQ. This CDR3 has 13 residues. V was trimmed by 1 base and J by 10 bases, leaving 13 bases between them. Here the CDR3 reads CASSLDPTSLAFF. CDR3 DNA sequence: TGTGCCAGCAGCTTAGATCCGACTTCGTTAGCTTTCTTT. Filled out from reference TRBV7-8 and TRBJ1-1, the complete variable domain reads GAGVSQSPRYKVAKRGQDVALRCDPISGHVSLFWYQQALGQGPEFLTYFQNEAQLDKSGLPSDRFFAERPEGSVSTLKIQRTQQEDSAVYLCASSLDPTSLAFFGQGTRLTVV.

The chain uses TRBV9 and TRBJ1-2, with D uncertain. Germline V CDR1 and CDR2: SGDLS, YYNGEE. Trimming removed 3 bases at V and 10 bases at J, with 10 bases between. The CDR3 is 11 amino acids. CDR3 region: CASSARGLYTF. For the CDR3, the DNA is TGTGCCAGCAGCGCCCGAGGGCTCTACACCTTC.

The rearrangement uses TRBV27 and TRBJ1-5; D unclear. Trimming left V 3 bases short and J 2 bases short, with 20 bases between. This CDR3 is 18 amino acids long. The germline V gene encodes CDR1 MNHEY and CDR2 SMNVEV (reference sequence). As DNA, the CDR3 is TGTGCCAGCAGTTTTGGAGGAGGCAGCCACCTAGGCAATCAGCCCCAGCATTTT. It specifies CASSFGGGSHLGNQPQHF.

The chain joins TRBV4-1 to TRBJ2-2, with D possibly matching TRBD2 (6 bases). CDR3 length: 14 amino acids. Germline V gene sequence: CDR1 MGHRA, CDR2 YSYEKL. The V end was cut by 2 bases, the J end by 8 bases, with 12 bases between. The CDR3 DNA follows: TGCGCCAGCAGCCAACCTCGGGAGTCGGGGGAGCTGTTTTTT. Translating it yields CASSQPRESGELFF.

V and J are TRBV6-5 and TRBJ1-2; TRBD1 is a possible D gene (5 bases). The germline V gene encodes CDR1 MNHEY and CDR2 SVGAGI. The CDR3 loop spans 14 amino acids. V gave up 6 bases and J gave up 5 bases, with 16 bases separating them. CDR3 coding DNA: TGTGCCAGCAGCTCACGGACACGCCATTATGGCTACACCTTC. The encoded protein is CASSSRTRHYGYTF.

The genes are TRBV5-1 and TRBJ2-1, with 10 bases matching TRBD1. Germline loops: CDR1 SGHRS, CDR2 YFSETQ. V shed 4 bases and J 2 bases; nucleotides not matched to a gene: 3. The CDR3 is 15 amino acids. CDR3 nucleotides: TGCGCCAGCAGCGGGACAGGGGAAGCCTACAATGAGCAGTTCTTC. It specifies CASSGTGEAYNEQFF.

CDR3 in DNA: TGTGCCAGCAGCTTAGCGGGGGGGCCTATCAATGAGCAGTTCTTC. Its protein product is CASSLAGGPINEQFF. This chain uses TRBV5-5 with TRBJ2-1; TRBD2 matches 10 bases. With V trimmed by 2 bases and J by 6 bases, 5 bases remained unmatched. This CDR3 has 15 amino acids. CDR1 and CDR2 from the germline V gene are SGHKS and YYEKEE (reference sequence).